One and the same sample provided the 11 T cell receptor beta chains below, sequenced in a study of blood T cell repertoires in COVID-19. Only in-frame clones appear in the TCRdb table, and some are missing; sequencing was by immunoSEQ multiplex PCR. The sample consists of 200,000 to 250,000 clones, 88% of them appearing once. The specimen sequenced was peripheral blood. These receptors were collected from a woman aged 55-75 years with acute or convalescent COVID-19.

The chain links TRBV10-2 to TRBJ2-7; TRBD1 agrees at 10 bases. Germline CDR1 is WSHSY and CDR2 is SAAADI. This CDR3 spans 17 amino acids. After removal of 8 bases from V and 7 bases from J, the junction contained 20 bases not matched to a gene. The CDR3 nucleotides are TGCGCCAGCTCGGACAGGGGGTATATTGGGACAACGAGTGAGCAGTACTTC. It codes for CASSDRGYIGTTSEQYF.

The chain uses TRBV6-6 and TRBJ1-5, with D unresolved. Germline V gives CDR1 MNHNY, CDR2 SVGAGI (reference sequence). This CDR3 is 12 amino acids long. V was trimmed by 5 bases and J by 1 base, leaving 3 bases between them. The CDR3 DNA reads as TGTGCCAGCAGTCCGAGCAATCAGCCCCAGCATTTT. Its protein is CASSPSNQPQHF.

This sequence joins TRBV6-5 and TRBJ2-3; 10 nucleotides align to TRBD1. There are 15 residues in the CDR3. Germline loops: CDR1 MNHEY, CDR2 SVGAGI. Trimming removed 7 bases from V and 4 bases from J; junction bases left unmatched: 8. As DNA, the CDR3 is TGTGCCAGCACTCCTCGGGACAGGGGTCCAGATACGCAGTATTTT. Protein product: CASTPRDRGPDTQYF.

This chain uses TRBV2 with TRBJ1-5; 9 bases are a match to TRBD1. Germline values: CDR1 SNHLY, CDR2 FYNNEI. Trimming took 5 bases from V and 4 from J; bases not matched to a gene: 12. The CDR3 extends over 17 amino acids. In DNA form, the CDR3 reads TGTGCCAGCAGTCCCTCCGCCGGGACAGGGATTAATCAGCCCCAGCATTTT. It translates to CASSPSAGTGINQPQHF.

V and J are TRBV7-2 and TRBJ2-7; maybe TRBD2 (5 bases). This CDR3 region has 13 residues. The germline CDR1 and CDR2 sequences are SGHTA and FQGNSA. V was shortened by 8 bases and J by 3 bases, with 14 bases between the two germline ends. CDR3 nucleotides: TGTGCCAGCGCCTCGGGGTTAGGCTACGAGCAGTACTTC. Protein product: CASASGLGYEQYF.

The chain has TRBV7-9 and TRBJ2-7; D is uncertain. Germline CDR1 reads SEHNR; CDR2 reads FQNEAQ (reference sequence). Trimming took off 5 bases at V and 5 bases at J, with 13 bases between the two ends. CDR3 size: 13 residues. The CDR3 coding sequence is TGTGCCAGCAGCCAAAGGTCCAGGCACGAGCAGTACTTC. Translating it yields CASSQRSRHEQYF.

Only a few counts were recorded for this clone. The J gene is TRBJ1-6, the V gene TRBV12-3 or TRBV12-4, with 7 bases matching TRBD1. V gave up 5 bases and J gave up 7 bases; unmatched junction bases: 2. The CDR3 loop spans 13 amino acids. CDR3 in amino acids: CASSATGNSPLHF. The CDR3 bases are TGTGCCAGCAGTGCGACAGGGAATTCACCCCTCCACTTT.

V gene TRBV14 combines with J gene TRBJ1-5; maybe TRBD1 (5 bases). This CDR3 has 14 residues. Germline-derived CDR1 and CDR2 are SGHDN and FVKESK. Trimming left V 4 bases short and J 4 bases short, with 11 bases between. CDR3 nucleotide sequence: TGTGCCAGCAGCCCTAGGGGTCGGAATCAGCCCCAGCATTTT. This encodes CASSPRGRNQPQHF. Supplemented by reference TRBV14 and TRBJ1-5, the full variable domain reads EAGVTQFPSHSVIEKGQTVTLRCDPISGHDNLYWYRRVMGKEIKFLLHFVKESKQDESGMPNNRFLAERTGGTYSTLKVQPAELEDSGVYFCASSPRGRNQPQHFGDGTRLSIL.

The J gene is TRBJ2-2, the V gene TRBV12-3 or TRBV12-4, with D tentatively TRBD2 (5 bases). V was pared by 7 bases and J by 9 bases, with 12 bases between. This CDR3 region has 12 residues. This CDR3 is CASKTRGRELFF. As DNA, the CDR3 is TGTGCCAGCAAAACTCGGGGAAGGGAGCTGTTTTTT.

This chain connects TRBV9 to TRBJ2-2; tentatively, D is TRBD2 (6 bases). The CDR3 sequence is 14 residues long. The V gene lost 4 bases and the J gene lost 2 bases, with 9 bases spanning the gap. Germline lookup yields CDR1 SGDLS and CDR2 YYNGEE. CDR3 DNA sequence: TGTGCCAGCAGCCAGCGGGTTAACACCGGGGAGCTGTTTTTT. Translating it yields CASSQRVNTGELFF.

A few counts support this clone. The V call is TRBV6-5, the J call TRBJ1-2; D is unresolved. V lost 0 bases to trimming and J lost 0 bases, with 8 bases between them. The germline CDR1 and CDR2 sequences are MNHEY and SVGAGI. This CDR3 is built from 15 residues. The CDR3 sequence: CASSYSQSTNYGYTF. The CDR3 DNA is TGTGCCAGCAGTTACTCACAGAGTACTAACTATGGCTACACCTTC.